A selection of T cell receptor beta chains follows, all from one sample in a study of T cell responses to AZD1222 COVID-19 vaccine. Profiled with immunoSEQ multiplex PCR; TCRdb holds only in-frame clones, not every one. Among 25,000 to 35,000 clones listed, approximately 93% were seen once. The sequences come from peripheral blood, collected on day 0 of AZD1222 vaccination. The receptors here all came from an adult in good health. CDR3s include the opening cysteine and the closing phenylalanine or tryptophan. A D gene is named only where the DNA matches it firmly. Part of the rows lack a size; the others show once, few, many or a class for expanded clones.

j_call v_call d_call clone_size cdr3_aa cdr3_nt
TRBJ2-1 TRBV11-3 NA NA CASSPSGVGRRNEQFF TGTGCCAGCAGCCCATCAGGGGTGGGCAGAAGGAATGAGCAGTTCTTC
TRBJ2-7 TRBV5-4 NA NA CASSQLVAYEQYF TGTGCCAGCAGCCAATTGGTTGCCTACGAGCAGTACTTC
TRBJ2-1 TRBV7-2 TRBD2 once CASRLGTSTYNEQFF TGTGCCAGCAGGCTCGGGACTAGCACCTACAATGAGCAGTTCTTC
TRBJ1-5 TRBV11-2 NA NA CASSFTENQPQHF TGTGCCAGCAGCTTCACAGAGAATCAGCCCCAGCATTTT
TRBJ1-3 TRBV4-3 NA once CASSQEPRGGNTIYF TGCGCCAGCAGCCAAGAGCCAAGAGGCGGAAACACCATATATTTT
TRBJ2-7 TRBV28 NA NA CASRRTGSTGRYEQYF TGTGCCAGCAGAAGAACCGGATCGACAGGGAGGTACGAGCAGTACTTC
TRBJ1-2 TRBV9 NA NA CASSVEGTKVNTF TGTGCCAGCAGCGTAGAAGGTACAAAGGTAAACACCTTC
TRBJ1-1 TRBV6-5 NA NA CASTWGANTEAFF TGTGCCAGCACCTGGGGGGCCAACACTGAAGCTTTCTTT
TRBJ2-2 TRBV2 TRBD1 once CAGSDALDRGQEYTGELFF TGTGCCGGCAGTGATGCCCTGGACAGGGGACAGGAGTACACCGGGGAGCTGTTTTTT
TRBJ2-7 TRBV6-5 TRBD2 NA CASSSPLARSYEQYF TGTGCCAGCAGTTCCCCACTAGCGAGGTCCTACGAGCAGTACTTC
TRBJ1-5 TRBV19 TRBD1 NA CASSIRDRANQPQHF TGTGCCAGTAGTATCCGGGACAGGGCCAATCAGCCCCAGCATTTT
TRBJ2-2 TRBV21-1 NA NA CASSETPVRHRELFF TGTGCCAGCAGCGAAACCCCGGTCAGGCACCGGGAGCTGTTTTTT
TRBJ1-5 TRBV5-8 NA NA CASSWGQAVHQPQHF TGTGCCAGCAGCTGGGGGCAGGCCGTCCATCAGCCCCAGCATTTT
TRBJ1-1 TRBV5-5 NA NA CASSLVGDEAFF TGTGCCAGCAGCTTGGTGGGGGACGAAGCTTTCTTT
TRBJ1-1 TRBV11-2 NA NA CASAEPARNTEAFF TGTGCCAGTGCCGAGCCTGCAAGGAACACTGAAGCTTTCTTT
TRBJ2-7 TRBV3-1/TRBV3-2 NA NA CASSQGGPYEQYF TGTGCCAGCAGCCAAGGCGGTCCCTACGAGCAGTACTTC
TRBJ2-2 TRBV5-8 NA NA CASSLVRDTGELFF TGTGCCAGCAGCTTGGTTCGGGACACCGGGGAGCTGTTTTTT
TRBJ1-2 TRBV4-2 TRBD1 NA CASSHLLRDRHGYTF TGTGCCAGCAGCCATTTACTCCGGGACAGACATGGCTACACCTTC
TRBJ2-7 TRBV4-1 TRBD1 NA CASSYTGTGSYEQYF TGCGCCAGCAGCTACACCGGGACAGGGTCCTACGAGCAGTACTTC
TRBJ2-1 TRBV6-4 NA NA CASSDGRGPHNEQFF TGTGCCAGCAGTGACGGGCGGGGGCCCCACAATGAGCAGTTCTTC
TRBJ2-3 TRBV11-2 TRBD2 NA CASSRLAGSGTDTQYF TGTGCCAGCAGCAGACTAGCGGGTAGCGGAACAGATACGCAGTATTTT
TRBJ1-1 TRBV19 TRBD1 once CASSRTGLNTEAFF TGTGCCAGTAGTAGGACAGGCCTCAACACTGAAGCTTTCTTT
TRBJ1-5 TRBV7-8 NA NA CASSFLGGNQPQHF TGTGCCAGCAGCTTCTTAGGTGGGAATCAGCCCCAGCATTTT
TRBJ2-3 TRBV27 TRBD2 NA CASRGSGSPDTQYF TGTGCCAGCAGGGGTAGCGGGAGTCCAGATACGCAGTATTTT
TRBJ2-1 TRBV6-2/TRBV6-3 TRBD2 once CASSLGTSGRRGNEQFF TGTGCCAGCAGCCTGGGGACTAGCGGGAGGAGGGGCAATGAGCAGTTCTTC
TRBJ2-7 TRBV7-9 TRBD2 NA CASGEGLASEQYF TGTGCCAGCGGAGAGGGACTAGCCAGCGAGCAGTACTTC
TRBJ2-7 TRBV27 NA NA CASSLMTGGWYEQYF TGTGCCAGCAGTTTAATGACTGGGGGTTGGTACGAGCAGTACTTC
TRBJ2-1 TRBV27 TRBD2 NA CASSFFRTSGRGYEQFF TGTGCCAGCAGTTTCTTTAGGACTAGCGGGAGAGGGTATGAGCAGTTCTTC
TRBJ1-2 TRBV5-6 NA NA CASSLGQGLGYTF TGTGCCAGCAGCTTGGGCCAGGGCCTAGGCTACACCTTC
TRBJ2-2 TRBV30 NA few CACPRGAGRAGELFF TGTGCCTGTCCCCGGGGGGCAGGGAGGGCCGGGGAGCTGTTTTTT
TRBJ2-1 TRBV7-2 NA NA CASSLDAYNEQFF TGTGCCAGCAGCTTAGATGCGTACAATGAGCAGTTCTTC
TRBJ1-5 TRBV2 TRBD1 NA CASSADRDRGRNGNQPQHF TGTGCCAGCAGTGCCGACCGGGACAGGGGGCGCAACGGGAATCAGCCCCAGCATTTT
TRBJ1-2 TRBV6-6 TRBD1 NA CASSYPTGGHDGYTF TGTGCCAGCAGTTACCCCACAGGGGGCCACGATGGCTACACCTTC